Presented here are 30 T cell receptor beta chains from one specimen sequenced in a study of identical twins. Using its own MiXCR run on the 5' RACE reads, TCRdb lists one record per CDR3 protein. The sample contains around 650,000 distinct CDR3 sequences, 7% to 7.5% of which appear only once. The same data also went into a second study, on yellow fever vaccine responses in identical twins.

Sequencing was carried out using PBMCs. Every receptor here comes from a woman aged 18-29 years in good health.

The chain couples TRBV5-1 to TRBJ2-1; TRBD2 matches 14 bases. CDR1 is SGHRS and CDR2 is YFSETQ in the germline V gene. The CDR3 is 15 residues long. With V trimmed by 4 bases and J by 9 bases, 6 bases remained unmatched. Written as DNA, the CDR3 is TGCGCCAGCAGCGAGGGACTAGCGGGGGAGGTTGAGCAGTTCTTC. Amino acids: CASSEGLAGEVEQFF.

V and J are TRBV7-9 and TRBJ2-3; TRBD2 matches at 8 bases. Germline V gene lookup returns CDR1 SEHNR and CDR2 FQNEAQ (reference sequence). With 5 bases clipped from V and 1 base from J, the junction kept 11 bases outside the gene matches. The CDR3 has 17 amino acids. The CDR3 reads CASSPFETGGRTDTQYF. The DNA for the CDR3 is TGTGCCAGCAGCCCGTTCGAAACGGGGGGGCGCACAGATACGCAGTATTTT.

This clonotype was counted between two and nine times. V usage is TRBV20-1 and J usage is TRBJ2-1; 13 bases map to TRBD2. The V and J ends lost 1 base and 3 bases, in that order; junction bases with no gene match: 6. Germline V lookup: CDR1 DFQATT, CDR2 SNEGSKA (reference sequence). This CDR3 comprises 17 residues. The CDR3: CSARGLAGGVFYNEQFF. The CDR3 region has the DNA TGCAGTGCTAGAGGACTAGCGGGAGGCGTTTTCTACAATGAGCAGTTCTTC.

This chain links TRBV7-8 with TRBJ1-6; the D gene is possibly TRBD1 (5 bases). V was pared by 1 base and J by 9 bases, with 10 bases between. Per germline, CDR1 SGHVS and CDR2 FQNEAQ. The CDR3 consists of 14 residues. The CDR3 loop is CASSLERGSSPLHF. CDR3 sequence (DNA): TGTGCCAGCAGCTTAGAACGGGGCAGTTCACCCCTCCACTTT. Filled out from reference TRBV7-8 and TRBJ1-6, the complete variable domain reads GAGVSQSPRYKVAKRGQDVALRCDPISGHVSLFWYQQALGQGPEFLTYFQNEAQLDKSGLPSDRFFAERPEGSVSTLKIQRTQQEDSAVYLCASSLERGSSPLHFGNGTRLTVT.

This clonotype was picked up a small number of times. The chain links TRBV4-1 to TRBJ2-5; 9 positions match TRBD1. V lost 6 bases, J lost 1 base, and 9 bases stayed unmatched. The V gene's germline CDR1 is MGHRA and CDR2 YSYEKL. This CDR3 is 16 amino acids long. The CDR3 spells CASREGQGGPQETQYF. The CDR3 nucleotides read TGCGCCAGCAGAGAGGGACAGGGTGGTCCCCAAGAGACCCAGTACTTC.

The rearrangement uses TRBV29-1 and TRBJ2-3; maybe TRBD2 (6 bases). The CDR3 spans 13 residues. The germline V and J ends were trimmed by 5 bases and 3 bases, with 12 bases remaining between them. The germline V gene encodes CDR1 SQVTM and CDR2 ANQGSEA. In DNA, the CDR3 is TGCAGCGTTACAAGCGGGCCTACAGATACGCAGTATTTT. The encoded protein is CSVTSGPTDTQYF.

This clonotype came up a few times. The chain's CDR3 is CASSLEDSRGYTQYF. CDR3 bases: TGTGCCAGCAGCTTAGAGGACAGTCGGGGCTATACGCAGTATTTT. The rearrangement joins TRBV11-2 to TRBJ2-3; TRBD1 is a possible D gene (6 bases). The CDR3 covers 15 residues. The V gene's germline CDR1 is SGHAT and CDR2 FQNNGV. V was trimmed by 0 bases and J by 7 bases, leaving 14 bases between them.

V gene TRBV24-1 combines with J gene TRBJ2-5; 11 bases fit TRBD2. CDR1 and CDR2 (germline): KGHDR, SFDVKD. V lost 9 bases and J lost 5; bases outside the gene matches: 10. The CDR3 covers 15 residues. The CDR3 reads CATGGLAGGRETQYF. The CDR3 coding sequence is TGTGCCACCGGCGGGCTAGCGGGGGGTCGGGAGACCCAGTACTTC.

The table lists this clonotype with a few counts. The V gene is TRBV7-9, the J gene TRBJ2-1, with D perhaps TRBD1 (6 bases). Per germline, CDR1 SEHNR and CDR2 FQNEAQ (reference sequence). The CDR3 is made up of 13 amino acids. With 7 bases removed from V and 10 bases from J, the gap between germline ends came to 17 bases. CDR3 in DNA: TGTGCCAGCACCCGGGACAAAACGGGAGAGCAGTTCTTC. Encoded protein: CASTRDKTGEQFF.

This clonotype has ten or more counts. V gene TRBV3-1 combines with J gene TRBJ2-1; D might be TRBD2 (6 bases). V was shortened by 0 bases and J by 6 bases, with 18 bases between the two germline ends. The CDR3 totals 17 residues. The V gene's germline CDR1 is LGHDT and CDR2 YNNKEL (reference sequence). The CDR3 region has the DNA TGTGCCAGCAGCCAAGACGCGACTAGTATGGTACCCAATGAGCAGTTCTTC. It is translated as CASSQDATSMVPNEQFF.

The gene calls are TRBV10-3 and TRBJ1-1; the D gene is possibly TRBD1 (6 bases). Trimming cost V 10 bases and J 1 base, with 16 bases left between them. This CDR3 has 14 amino acids. Germline V lookup: CDR1 ENHRY, CDR2 SYGVKD. The CDR3 is CATEMGARNTEAFF. CDR3 nucleotides: TGTGCCACTGAGATGGGGGCAAGGAACACTGAAGCTTTCTTT.

In its sample, this clonotype was seen many times. This chain uses TRBV25-1 with TRBJ2-7; 9 bases line up with TRBD2. The trim removed 2 bases at V and 2 bases at J, leaving 4 bases unmatched. The length of the CDR3 is 15 residues. CDR1 is MGHDK, CDR2 SYGVNS, per germline. This chain's CDR3 is CASSERTSETYEQYF. The CDR3 nucleotides are TGTGCCAGCAGTGAAAGGACTAGCGAGACCTACGAGCAGTACTTC.

This clonotype came up many times. The chain combines TRBV11-2 with TRBJ2-1, with 7 bases lining up with TRBD2. Trimming removed 0 bases from V and 4 bases from J; junction bases left unmatched: 9. Germline-derived CDR1 and CDR2 are SGHAT and FQNNGV. This CDR3 has 17 residues. CDR3 nucleotides: TGTGCCAGCAGCTTAGATAGCGGGCTAGGGGAGTACAATGAGCAGTTCTTC. This translates into CASSLDSGLGEYNEQFF.

In its sample, this clonotype was seen many times. The V gene is TRBV7-8, the J gene TRBJ1-4; 7 bases align to TRBD1. Germline values: CDR1 SGHVS, CDR2 FQNEAQ. CDR3 length equals 15 residues. Trimming removed 2 bases from V and 8 bases from J; junction bases left unmatched: 8. This CDR3 is CASSLNTGAGEKLFF. CDR3 sequence (DNA): TGTGCCAGCAGCTTAAACACAGGGGCAGGAGAAAAACTGTTTTTT.

The V gene is TRBV7-3, the J gene TRBJ2-1; a weak D match, TRBD2 (5 bases). Per germline, CDR1 SGHTA and CDR2 FQGTGA. V dropped 5 bases and J dropped 0 bases, with 17 bases sitting between them. The CDR3 length is 17 residues. CDR3 sequence: CASSVGVATSSYNEQFF. In DNA, the CDR3 is TGTGCCAGCAGCGTAGGAGTAGCGACCAGCTCCTACAATGAGCAGTTCTTC.

This clonotype was recorded at least ten times. The chain employs TRBV12-3 or TRBV12-4 and TRBJ2-7, with D perhaps assigned TRBD1 or TRBD2 (5 bases each). There are 11 residues in the CDR3. Deletions cut 4 bases from V and 6 bases from J, with 7 bases between. The chain's CDR3 is CASSSGPEQYF. CDR3 bases: TGTGCCAGCAGTTCGGGGCCCGAGCAGTACTTC.

This sequence joins TRBV15 and TRBJ1-5; D possibly corresponds to TRBD1 (5 bases). This CDR3 has 14 amino acids. Looked up from germline, CDR1 is LNHNV and CDR2 is YYDKDF (reference sequence). V was pared by 0 bases and J by 5 bases, with 8 bases between. CDR3 bases: TGTGCCACCAGCAGAGATGGGGGTGATCAGCCCCAGCATTTT. Encoded protein: CATSRDGGDQPQHF.

In this sample, this clonotype turned up many times. The chain has TRBV9 and TRBJ2-7, with D possibly matching TRBD2 (6 bases). Germline V lookup: CDR1 SGDLS, CDR2 YYNGEE. The CDR3 totals 14 residues. V was trimmed by 2 bases and J by 2 bases, leaving 11 bases between them. The CDR3 is CASSVGLLPYEQYF. CDR3 in DNA: TGTGCCAGCAGCGTGGGACTCCTTCCCTACGAGCAGTACTTC.

This clonotype was counted at least ten times. The CDR3, as DNA: TGTGCCAGCTCACCCGGGGACACCACCATGAACACTGAAGCTTTCTTT. This encodes CASSPGDTTMNTEAFF. The chain combines TRBV18 with TRBJ1-1, with D perhaps TRBD1 (6 bases). Germline CDR1 reads KGHSH; CDR2 reads LQKENI. The CDR3 has 16 amino acids. Trimming took off 3 bases at V and 0 bases at J, with 14 bases between the two ends.

This clonotype was observed at least ten times. The rearrangement uses TRBV12-3 or TRBV12-4 and TRBJ2-5; 7 positions agree with TRBD2. There are 14 residues in the CDR3. Trimming cost V 3 bases and J 3 bases; bases outside gene matches: 4. The CDR3: CASSFRGREETQYF. DNA of the CDR3: TGTGCCAGCAGTTTTCGAGGGAGGGAAGAGACCCAGTACTTC.

This clonotype was counted at least ten times. The chain couples TRBV29-1 to TRBJ2-3; 10 bases match TRBD2. Germline loops: CDR1 SQVTM, CDR2 ANQGSEA. The CDR3 is 14 residues long. With 7 bases clipped from V and 3 bases from J, the junction kept 7 bases outside the gene matches. CDR3 in amino acids: CSDASGSWTDTQYF. CDR3 DNA sequence: TGCAGCGACGCTAGCGGGAGTTGGACAGATACGCAGTATTTT.

This clonotype was observed at least ten times. The V and J genes are TRBV29-1 and TRBJ2-1; TRBD1 aligns across 8 bases. This CDR3 is built from 15 residues. Germline V lookup: CDR1 SQVTM, CDR2 ANQGSEA. Losses at the gene ends were 4 bases for V and 3 bases for J; bases not matched to a gene: 8. The CDR3 DNA is TGCAGCGTTGTAAGAGACAGGGGCCTCTACAATGAGCAGTTCTTC. Amino acid sequence: CSVVRDRGLYNEQFF.

This clonotype was recorded a few times. The CDR3 region has the DNA TGTGCCAGCAGTTACGGAGCAGATATGCGTAACACCATATATTTT. It specifies CASSYGADMRNTIYF. The chain joins TRBV6-5 to TRBJ1-3, with no clear D. Germline CDR1 is MNHEY and CDR2 is SVGAGI. The ends were cut back, 2 bases at V and 7 bases at J, with 15 bases in the middle. The CDR3 runs to 15 residues.

This clonotype was counted many times. CDR3 region: CASSPSGSEQFF. The CDR3 DNA reads as TGCGCCAGCAGCCCTAGTGGAAGTGAGCAGTTCTTC. The V call is TRBV5-1, the J call TRBJ2-1; D remains ambiguous. V was clipped by 4 bases and J by 9 bases, with 11 bases between them. The CDR3 consists of 12 residues. Germline loops: CDR1 SGHRS, CDR2 YFSETQ.

The chain combines TRBV20-1 with TRBJ1-5; weak D call: TRBD1 (6 bases). The CDR3 totals 14 residues. V gave up 3 bases and J gave up 1 base, with 10 bases separating them. Germline CDR1 DFQATT, CDR2 SNEGSKA (reference sequence). The CDR3 nucleotides read TGCAGTGCTAGGCCGGGACAAAGCAATCAGCCCCAGCATTTT. Protein: CSARPGQSNQPQHF.

The chain carries TRBV18 and TRBJ2-5; D unresolved. Germline values: CDR1 KGHSH, CDR2 LQKENI. The germline V and J ends were trimmed by 0 bases and 5 bases, with 7 bases remaining between them. CDR3 length: 13 residues. The CDR3 region has the DNA TGTGCCAGCTCACCACCGTCGGAGGAGACCCAGTACTTC. It encodes CASSPPSEETQYF.

This clonotype was seen a handful of times. The rearrangement uses TRBV5-6 and TRBJ2-5; TRBD2 might be the D (5 bases). Trimming cost V 6 bases and J 1 base, with 10 bases left between them. Germline CDR1 and CDR2: SGHDT and YYEEEE. CDR3 length equals 13 residues. CDR3 bases: TGTGCCAGCACCTATAGCGTCCAAGAGACCCAGTACTTC. Translating it yields CASTYSVQETQYF.

This clonotype came up many times. The V and J genes are TRBV12-3 or TRBV12-4 and TRBJ2-3; D remains unclear. With 5 bases removed from V and 1 base from J, the gap between germline ends came to 10 bases. The CDR3 extends over 14 amino acids. CDR3 protein: CASSSWQGTDTQYF. CDR3 bases: TGTGCCAGCAGTAGTTGGCAGGGCACAGATACGCAGTATTTT.

This clonotype was seen more than once but under ten times. V usage is TRBV27 and J usage is TRBJ2-2, with D perhaps matching TRBD1 or TRBD2 (5 bases each). Trimming took off 2 bases at V and 6 bases at J, with 10 bases between the two ends. CDR3 length: 14 residues. Germline V gene data show CDR1 as MNHEY and CDR2 as SMNVEV (reference sequence). The CDR3 DNA reads as TGTGCCAGCAGTTTAGAGGGGTTTTCCGGGGAGCTGTTTTTT. Residues: CASSLEGFSGELFF.

The table lists this clonotype with many counts. This rearrangement joins TRBV24-1 to TRBJ2-1; D is uncertain. CDR1 KGHDR and CDR2 SFDVKD come from the germline V gene. The CDR3 spans 16 residues. Trimming removed 0 bases from V and 0 bases from J, with 8 bases in between. CDR3 protein: CATSDLGPDSYNEQFF. The DNA for the CDR3 is TGTGCCACCAGTGATTTGGGGCCGGACTCCTACAATGAGCAGTTCTTC.